Here is one T cell receptor beta chain with its context. This clone has only one observation. Its antigen remains undetermined. Base qualities were left out, and no much larger clone turns up one base away. The sample comes from a study of beta chain features in type 1 diabetes (dated by TCRdb to 2017 to 2018). A note on the overall study: Mean age, gender distribution, total cell number and subset yield were not different between patients and healthy donors. The study compared TCRB repertoires of sorted circulating CD4+ T cell subsets between recently diagnosed type 1 diabetes patients and matched healthy donors. Naive and central memory subsets were obtained from all 28 donors, but regulatory and stem cell-like memory subsets were isolated from only 8 patients and roughly eight healthy donors. A total of about 110,000,000 sorted cells were examined across all samples, and a strong correlation was observed between cell number per subset and RNA yield.

The germline V and J ends show losses of 1 base and 5 bases respectively, and no gene match explains 5 bases of the junction. Its CDR3 holds 15 amino acids, cysteine through phenylalanine. Just CDR3 DNA is preserved here, 45 bases in frame from base 1. Per the germline V gene, LGHNA is the CDR1 and YNFKEQ is the CDR2. Here is what the overall study found, with its caveats: Type 1 diabetes patients showed a moderate but significant shortening of TCRB CDR3 length in all four CD4+ subsets. The naive, central memory and regulatory TCRB repertoires appeared to resemble one another more closely among patients than among healthy donors. HLA sub-analyses involved small numbers of individuals, so any influence of HLA type on TCRB rearrangement remained unresolved. Patients with type 1 diabetes made fewer insertions and deleted more nucleotides at VDJ recombination sites, implying thymic rearrangement abnormalities. Because cDNA rather than genomic DNA was sequenced, highly expressing activated cells could have been over-represented, although no difference in activation and CD3 levels was found between groups. PCR might favor shorter templates, but patient and control samples were amplified and corrected together, so any skew would affect both groups equally.

The entire amount of isolated RNA was reverse transcribed using the High Capacity cDNA Reverse Transcription Kit, so the sequenced TCRB transcripts were expressed ones. Deep immunoSEQ sequencing was applied to naive, central memory and regulatory T cell samples, giving an average of about 3.7 million total reads per sample. After sorted cells were lysed in RLT buffer, RNA was extracted with DNase-treated RNeasy Micro or Mini kits, with the choice depending on cell number. To prevent cross-contamination, every cell subset was processed on its own, while patient and healthy donor samples were processed together. Using the immunoSEQ multiplex PCR, TCRB sequences were amplified from cDNA into 87-bp fragments spanning the CDR3 region. Amplicons were sequenced on the Illumina HiSeq platform. On the authors' methods: PCR bias was corrected computationally using synthetic template baselines, and reads within Hamming distance 2 were collapsed, with unmergeable singletons discarded. Reads were aligned against IMGT so that V, D and J genes, CDR3 length and insertions or deletions at six rearrangement sites could be assigned. Within each subset, clonotype counts were normalized to sorted cell number, and only after that were true diversity and Gini coefficients computed with the tcR R package. Repertoire sharing was quantified using the overlap coefficient calculated on TCRB nucleotide sequences. As a proxy for the pre-selection repertoire, out-of-frame TCRB sequences from naive cells were analyzed. TCRdb took this table from immuneACCESS and kept in-frame rearrangements with V and J called. Such tables lack part of the clones; where checked against another copy, unresolved V genes explain under half of the gap, and the rest is unexplained. That table gives V, J and clone size, and the DNA gave D and trimming. For this sample the table gives hundreds of thousands of clones, of which 68% were detected only once. Roughly 0.048% of the sample comes from the top ten.

Each donor gave one peripheral blood draw, averaging roughly 100 mL, which was collected into heparinised tubes. A BD FACSAria II and a panel including CD45RO, CCR7, CD25, CD127, CD95 and CD27 were used to sort naive, central memory, regulatory and stem cell-like memory CD4+ T cells. All sorted populations exceeded 95% purity. PBMCs were separated immediately by Lymphoprep density gradient centrifugation and were stained directly, without being cultured. To minimize batch effects, samples were stained and sorted in pairs, one healthy donor with one patient per experiment. The sequence links TRBV4-2 to TRBJ2-5, with TRBD2 identical over 9 junction bases. Material for sequencing was naive CD4+ T cells from blood. The cell subset or site label corresponds to: true naive CD4+ T cells. The origin of this receptor is a man between 25 and 39 years old in good health. The CDR3 loop reads CASSQAPSGVETQYF. The bases read TGTGCCAGCAGCCAAGCCCCTAGCGGGGTCGAGACCCAGTACTTC.